The next 21 T cell receptor beta chains were all read from a single sample in a study of control samples from healthy donors and cancer patients. Some clones are missing from TCRdb's copy, which holds only in-frame ones; the method was immunoSEQ multiplex PCR. The data contain tens of thousands of clones, approximately 89% of them seen just once; the ten biggest clones take up around a fifth. Sequenced material: blood. Receptor source: a man aged 50-60 years in good health.

The sample holds one count of this clone. This sequence joins TRBV4-3 and TRBJ2-1, with D perhaps TRBD1 or TRBD2 (5 bases each). Germline assignment: CDR1 LGHNA and CDR2 YSLEER. The CDR3 runs 14 residues. V lost 4 bases to trimming and J lost 4 bases, with 11 bases between them. CDR3 bases: TGCGCCAGCAGCCGGGACGGCCGGTACAATGAGCAGTTCTTC. Protein product: CASSRDGRYNEQFF.

The CDR3 here is CASSIEGAREKLFF. CDR3 DNA: TGTGCCAGTAGTATTGAGGGGGCGCGAGAAAAACTGTTTTTT. The genes are TRBV19 and TRBJ1-4, with 7 bases fitting TRBD1. Germline V CDR1 and CDR2: LNHDA, SQIVND (reference sequence). Trimming took 3 bases from V and 8 from J; bases not matched to a gene: 6. The length of the CDR3 is 14 residues. The entire variable domain, with the rest obtained from reference TRBV19 and TRBJ1-4, is as follows: DGGITQSPKYLFRKEGQNVTLSCEQNLNHDAMYWYRQDPGQGLRLIYYSQIVNDFQKGDIAEGYSVSREKKESFPLTVTSAQKNPTAFYLCASSIEGAREKLFFGSGTQLSVL.

This chain links TRBV9 with TRBJ1-2; maybe TRBD1 (6 bases). This CDR3 is built from 15 residues. CDR1 SGDLS and CDR2 YYNGEE come from the germline V gene. V lost 3 bases and J 4 bases, leaving 16 bases between the germline ends. The CDR3 reads CASSAVGGGSYGYTF. CDR3 in DNA: TGTGCCAGCAGCGCCGTCGGAGGGGGAAGCTATGGCTACACCTTC.

A single count supports this clone. The genes are TRBV7-9 and TRBJ2-2; TRBD2 matches 7 bases. The V and J ends lost 5 bases and 4 bases, in that order; junction bases with no gene match: 4. Per germline, CDR1 SEHNR and CDR2 FQNEAQ (reference sequence). The CDR3 covers 14 residues. The CDR3 nucleotides read TGTGCCAGCAGCCTACTAGCGCCCACCGGGGAGCTGTTTTTT. This translates into CASSLLAPTGELFF.

The chain uses TRBV28 and TRBJ1-1, with D perhaps TRBD1 (5 bases). The CDR3 spans 14 residues. The V and J ends lost 2 bases and 3 bases respectively, with 10 bases between them. From germline, CDR1 is MDHEN and CDR2 SYDVKM. The CDR3 loop is CASSLRGGYTEAFF. DNA for the CDR3: TGTGCCAGCAGTTTACGTGGGGGATACACTGAAGCTTTCTTT.

This chain links TRBV18 with TRBJ2-3; TRBD2 matches 8 bases. V lost 4 bases, J lost 2 bases, and 11 bases stayed unmatched. Germline V lookup: CDR1 KGHSH, CDR2 LQKENI. The CDR3 has 17 amino acids. The CDR3 bases are TGTGCCAGCTCACAGTCTAGTGCGGGGGGCCCCACAGATACGCAGTATTTT. This gives the protein CASSQSSAGGPTDTQYF.

By share, this clone ranks as medium-sized (0.01 to 0.1%). The genes are TRBV3-1 (or the pseudogene TRBV3-2) and TRBJ1-1; unclear D gene. The V gene lost 0 bases and the J gene lost 5 bases, with 7 bases spanning the gap. Germline V gene data show CDR1 as LGHDT and CDR2 as YNNKEL (reference sequence). This CDR3 has 13 amino acids. The CDR3, as DNA: TGTGCCAGCAGCCAAGAAGTGGGAACTGAAGCTTTCTTT. Protein product: CASSQEVGTEAFF.

The CDR3 protein is CASSPASDEQFF. The CDR3 DNA sequence: TGTGCCAGCAGCCCTGCTAGCGATGAGCAGTTCTTC. The chain is built from TRBV12-3 or TRBV12-4 and TRBJ2-1; the D gene is possibly TRBD2 (6 bases). The CDR3 consists of 12 residues. V dropped 6 bases and J dropped 8 bases, with 11 bases sitting between them.

This clone was seen just once. J is TRBJ2-1 and V is TRBV24-1, with TRBD2 matching 14 bases. Per germline, CDR1 KGHDR and CDR2 SFDVKD. The length of the CDR3 is 17 residues. The J segment lost 5 bases and the V segment lost 4 bases, leaving 6 bases of the junction unmatched. CDR3 coding DNA: TGTGCCACCAGTGACTTCGGGACTAGCGGGAGAGACAATGAGCAGTTCTTC. It encodes CATSDFGTSGRDNEQFF.

The V call is TRBV4-1, the J call TRBJ2-1; no clear D gene. V was pared by 2 bases and J by 0 bases, with 8 bases between. Germline lookup yields CDR1 MGHRA and CDR2 YSYEKL. The CDR3 length is 15 residues. Here the CDR3 DNA reads TGCGCCAGCAGCCAATTCAAGGGCTCCTACAATGAGCAGTTCTTC. It yields the protein CASSQFKGSYNEQFF.

CDR3 amino acids: CASSLAYEQFF. The CDR3 bases are TGTGCCAGCAGCTTAGCTTATGAGCAGTTCTTC. The chain recombines TRBV7-9 with TRBJ2-1; D remains unclear. The germline V and J ends were trimmed by 0 bases and 8 bases, with 2 bases remaining between them. Germline V gives CDR1 SEHNR, CDR2 FQNEAQ (reference sequence). The CDR3 covers 11 residues.

This chain connects TRBV19 to TRBJ1-3; 8 nucleotides agree with TRBD1. Losses at the gene ends were 3 bases for V and 7 bases for J; bases not matched to a gene: 11. The CDR3 spans 16 residues. The germline CDR1 and CDR2 sequences are LNHDA and SQIVND (reference sequence). CDR3 loop: CASSIQLPGGPNTIYF. In DNA form, the CDR3 reads TGTGCCAGTAGTATCCAGCTTCCAGGGGGCCCCAACACCATATATTTT.

This clone occurred once. J is TRBJ2-7 and V is TRBV27, with D tentatively TRBD1 or TRBD2 (5 bases each). The CDR3 extends over 16 amino acids. Trimming left V 5 bases short and J 5 bases short, with 22 bases between. CDR1 is MNHEY, CDR2 SMNVEV, per germline (reference sequence). The DNA for the CDR3 is TGTGCCAGCAGTGTCGGGGACCCGCTTTTTTGGAACGAGCAGTACTTC. It yields the protein CASSVGDPLFWNEQYF.

The chain has TRBV24-1 and TRBJ1-5, with a tentative D call TRBD1 (5 bases). Deletions cut 10 bases from V and 0 bases from J, with 9 bases between. CDR3 length: 13 amino acids. Germline assignment: CDR1 KGHDR and CDR2 SFDVKD. The CDR3 DNA sequence: TGTGCCACTGGGGCCCATAGCAATCAGCCCCAGCATTTT. Its translation: CATGAHSNQPQHF.

The CDR3 protein is CASSQDSWGKLFF. In DNA, the CDR3 is TGCGCCAGCAGCCAAGATTCGTGGGGAAAACTGTTTTTT. This chain uses TRBV4-1 with TRBJ1-4; no firm D call. This CDR3 has 13 amino acids. V was trimmed by 0 bases and J by 10 bases, leaving 9 bases between them. CDR1 MGHRA and CDR2 YSYEKL come from the germline V gene.

This chain connects TRBV2 to TRBJ2-5; TRBD2 is a possible D gene (5 bases). The CDR3 has 12 amino acids. Per germline, CDR1 SNHLY and CDR2 FYNNEI. V was cut by 8 bases and J by 0 bases, with 7 bases left in between. The DNA for the CDR3 is TGTGCCAGCGGGAGATACCAAGAGACCCAGTACTTC. The encoded protein is CASGRYQETQYF.

The chain has TRBV7-8 and TRBJ1-4; perhaps TRBD1 as D (5 bases). The V gene lost 1 base and the J gene lost 7 bases, with 13 bases spanning the gap. CDR3 length: 15 amino acids. CDR1 and CDR2 from the germline V gene are SGHVS and FQNEAQ. For the CDR3, the DNA is TGTGCCAGCAGCTTAGGGGGGACGACGGGTGAAAAACTGTTTTTT. This codes for CASSLGGTTGEKLFF.

This clone was counted between two and nine times. The chain joins TRBV18 to TRBJ2-5; D remains ambiguous. Per the germline V gene, CDR1 is KGHSH and CDR2 is LQKENI. Trimming stripped 2 bases from V and 0 bases from J, with 10 bases between. The CDR3 loop spans 15 amino acids. The CDR3, as DNA: TGTGCCAGCTCACCAACAGACTTGTACCAAGAGACCCAGTACTTC. It is translated as CASSPTDLYQETQYF.

This chain uses TRBV7-2 with TRBJ2-5, with no clear D. The CDR3 consists of 13 residues. Trimming cost V 7 bases and J 0 bases, with 9 bases left between them. CDR1 SGHTA and CDR2 FQGNSA come from the germline V gene. The CDR3 protein is CASKWRNQETQYF. DNA for the CDR3: TGTGCCAGCAAGTGGCGGAACCAAGAGACCCAGTACTTC. The whole variable domain, remainder taken from reference TRBV7-2 and TRBJ2-5, is GAGVSQSPSNKVTEKGKDVELRCDPISGHTALYWYRQSLGQGLEFLIYFQGNSAPDKSGLPSDRFSAERTGGSVSTLTIQRTQQEDSAVYLCASKWRNQETQYFGPGTRLLVL.

The V and J genes are TRBV7-8 and TRBJ2-7, with D possibly TRBD2 on 5 matching bases. V was clipped by 5 bases and J by 0 bases, with 17 bases between them. There are 16 residues in the CDR3. Germline V lookup: CDR1 SGHVS, CDR2 FQNEAQ. DNA of the CDR3: TGTGCCAGCAGCCCAGCTCTAGCCCAGACCTCCTACGAGCAGTACTTC. Protein product: CASSPALAQTSYEQYF. The complete variable domain, with remaining parts taken from reference TRBV7-8 and TRBJ2-7, reads GAGVSQSPRYKVAKRGQDVALRCDPISGHVSLFWYQQALGQGPEFLTYFQNEAQLDKSGLPSDRFFAERPEGSVSTLKIQRTQQEDSAVYLCASSPALAQTSYEQYFGPGTRLTVT.

J is TRBJ2-1 and V is TRBV4-3; TRBD2 aligns across 9 bases. The V gene's germline CDR1 is LGHNA and CDR2 YSLEER. The CDR3 covers 14 residues. V gave up 5 bases and J gave up 7 bases; unmatched junction bases: 6. CDR3 in DNA: TGCGCCAGCAGCGCCCTAGCGGGATTTAATGAGCAGTTCTTC. Amino acid sequence: CASSALAGFNEQFF.